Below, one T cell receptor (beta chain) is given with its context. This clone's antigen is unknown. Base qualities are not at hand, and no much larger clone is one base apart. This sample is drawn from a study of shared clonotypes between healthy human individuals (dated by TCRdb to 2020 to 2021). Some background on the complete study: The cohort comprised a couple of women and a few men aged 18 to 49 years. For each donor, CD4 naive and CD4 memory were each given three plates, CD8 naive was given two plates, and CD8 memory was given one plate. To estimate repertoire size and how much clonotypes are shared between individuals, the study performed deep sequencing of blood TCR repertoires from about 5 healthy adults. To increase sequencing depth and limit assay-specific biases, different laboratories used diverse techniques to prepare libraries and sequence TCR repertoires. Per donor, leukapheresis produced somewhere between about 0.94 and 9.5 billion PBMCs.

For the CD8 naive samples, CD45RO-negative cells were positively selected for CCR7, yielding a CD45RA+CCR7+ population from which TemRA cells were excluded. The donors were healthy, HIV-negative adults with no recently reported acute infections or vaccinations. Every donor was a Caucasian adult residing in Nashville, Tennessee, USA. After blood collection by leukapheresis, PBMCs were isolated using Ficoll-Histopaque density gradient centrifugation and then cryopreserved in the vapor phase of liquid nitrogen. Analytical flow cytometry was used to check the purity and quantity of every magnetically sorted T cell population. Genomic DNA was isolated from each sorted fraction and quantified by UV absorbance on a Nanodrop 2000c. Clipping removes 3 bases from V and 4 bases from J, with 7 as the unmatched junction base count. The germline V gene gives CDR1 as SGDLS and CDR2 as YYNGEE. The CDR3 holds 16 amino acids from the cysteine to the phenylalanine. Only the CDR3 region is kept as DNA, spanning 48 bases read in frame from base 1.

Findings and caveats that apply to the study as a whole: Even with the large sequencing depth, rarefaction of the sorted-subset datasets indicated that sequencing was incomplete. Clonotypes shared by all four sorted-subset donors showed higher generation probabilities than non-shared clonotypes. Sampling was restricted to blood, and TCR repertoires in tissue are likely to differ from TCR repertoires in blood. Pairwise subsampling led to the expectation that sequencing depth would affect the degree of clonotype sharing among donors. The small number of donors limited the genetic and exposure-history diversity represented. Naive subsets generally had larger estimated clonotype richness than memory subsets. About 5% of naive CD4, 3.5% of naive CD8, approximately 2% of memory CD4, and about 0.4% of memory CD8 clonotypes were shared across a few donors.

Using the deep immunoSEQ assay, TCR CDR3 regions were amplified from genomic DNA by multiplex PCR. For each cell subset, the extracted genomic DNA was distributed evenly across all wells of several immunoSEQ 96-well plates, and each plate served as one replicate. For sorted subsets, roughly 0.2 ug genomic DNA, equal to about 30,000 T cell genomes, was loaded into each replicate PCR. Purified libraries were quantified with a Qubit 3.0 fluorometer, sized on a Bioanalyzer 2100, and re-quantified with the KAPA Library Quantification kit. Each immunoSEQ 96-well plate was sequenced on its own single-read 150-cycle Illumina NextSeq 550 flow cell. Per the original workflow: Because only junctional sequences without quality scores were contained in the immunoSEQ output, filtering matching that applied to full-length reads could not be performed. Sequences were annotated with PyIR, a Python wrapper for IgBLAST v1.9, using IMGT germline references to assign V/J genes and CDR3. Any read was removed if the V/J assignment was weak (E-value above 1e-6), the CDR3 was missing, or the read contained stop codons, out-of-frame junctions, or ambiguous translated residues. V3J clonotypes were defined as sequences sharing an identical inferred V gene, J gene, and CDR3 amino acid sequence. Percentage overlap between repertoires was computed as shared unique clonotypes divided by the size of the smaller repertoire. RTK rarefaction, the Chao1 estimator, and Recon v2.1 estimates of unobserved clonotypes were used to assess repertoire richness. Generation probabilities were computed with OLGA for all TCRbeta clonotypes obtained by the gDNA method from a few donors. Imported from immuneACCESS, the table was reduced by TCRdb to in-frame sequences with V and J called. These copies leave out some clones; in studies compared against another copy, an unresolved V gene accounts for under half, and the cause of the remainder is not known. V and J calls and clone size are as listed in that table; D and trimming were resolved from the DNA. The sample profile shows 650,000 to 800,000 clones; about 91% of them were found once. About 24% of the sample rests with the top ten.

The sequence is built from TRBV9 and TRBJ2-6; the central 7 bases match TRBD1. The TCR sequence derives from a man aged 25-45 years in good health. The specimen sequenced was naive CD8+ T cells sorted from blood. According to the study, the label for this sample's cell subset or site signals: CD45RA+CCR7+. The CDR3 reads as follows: CASSADRVAGANVLTF. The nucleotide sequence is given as TGTGCCAGCAGCGCCGACAGGGTCGCGGGGGCCAACGTCCTGACTTTC. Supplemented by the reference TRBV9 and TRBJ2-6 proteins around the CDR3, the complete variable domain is DSGVTQTPKHLITATGQRVTLRCSPRSGDLSVYWYQQSLDQGLQFLIQYYNGEERAKGNILERFSAQQFPDLHSELNLSSLELGDSALYFCASSADRVAGANVLTFGAGSRLTVL.